This is a list of T cell receptor beta chains from one sample in a study of shared clonotypes between healthy human individuals. Only in-frame clones appear in the TCRdb table, and some are missing; sequencing was by immunoSEQ multiplex PCR. The table lists about 2 million clones, 85% to 95% of them singletons. Sequencing input: naive CD8+ T cells sorted from blood. These receptors were taken from a young man in good health. Each CDR3 is given with its conserved first and last residue. Each record gives: D gene, J gene, V gene, clone size, CDR3 protein, CDR3 DNA. The D gene is left open where the match is weak. Rows give clone size only sometimes, using once, few, many, or a class for an expanded clone.

>-|TRBJ2-3|TRBV19|-
CASSMEGIVTDTQYF
TGTGCCAGTAGTATGGAGGGAATAGTCACAGATACGCAGTATTTT
>-|TRBJ1-4|TRBV9|-
CASSVEGAGELFF
TGTGCCAGCAGCGTAGAAGGGGCGGGTGAACTGTTTTTT
>-|TRBJ1-1|TRBV5-1|-
CASSVRSQNTEAFF
TGCGCCAGCAGTGTGAGGTCACAGAACACTGAAGCTTTCTTT
>-|TRBJ1-1|TRBV7-9|-
CASSLVGSENTEAFF
TGTGCCAGCAGCTTAGTTGGCAGTGAGAACACTGAAGCTTTCTTT
>-|TRBJ2-7|TRBV28|-
CASSVFLQLSSYEQYF
TGTGCCAGCAGCGTTTTTTTGCAGTTGAGCTCCTACGAGCAGTACTTC
>TRBD2|TRBJ2-3|TRBV5-1|-
CASSAGLAGVSDTQYF
TGCGCCAGCAGCGCTGGACTAGCGGGAGTCTCAGATACGCAGTATTTT
>TRBD2|TRBJ2-2|TRBV18|once
CASSPASAGGPTGELFF
TGTGCCAGCTCACCAGCATCAGCGGGGGGGCCCACCGGGGAGCTGTTTTTT
>TRBD1|TRBJ1-4|TRBV7-8|once
CASSAPGQGMYDEKLFF
TGTGCCAGCAGCGCCCCGGGACAGGGGATGTACGATGAAAAACTGTTTTTT
>TRBD1|TRBJ1-2|TRBV30|once
CAWSGFHRGPGLYGYTF
TGTGCCTGGAGTGGATTTCACAGGGGGCCTGGTTTATATGGCTACACCTTC
>-|TRBJ2-7|TRBV5-4|-
CASSSLLTGVREQYF
TGTGCCAGCAGCTCCCTGCTTACAGGTGTGCGCGAGCAGTACTTC
>-|TRBJ2-1|TRBV27|-
CATKAWNEQFF
TGTGCCACTAAAGCTTGGAATGAGCAGTTCTTC
>-|TRBJ1-5|TRBV4-3|-
CASSQEYWGNQPQHF
TGCGCCAGCAGCCAGGAGTATTGGGGGAATCAGCCCCAGCATTTT
>TRBD1|TRBJ2-7|TRBV29-1|-
CSVEDRGSNEQYF
TGCAGCGTAGAGGACAGGGGCAGCAACGAGCAGTACTTC
>-|TRBJ2-7|TRBV28|-
CASSLVGYEQYF
TGTGCCAGCAGTTTAGTGGGCTACGAGCAGTACTTC
>TRBD1|TRBJ2-6|TRBV5-1|-
CASSLSGTGDSGANVLTF
TGCGCCAGCAGCTTATCCGGGACAGGGGACTCTGGGGCCAACGTCCTGACTTTC
>TRBD2|TRBJ2-3|TRBV5-6|-
CASSIQLADTQYF
TGTGCCAGCAGCATCCAACTAGCGGATACGCAGTATTTT
>-|TRBJ2-1|TRBV7-9|few
CASSPQLGNNEQFF
TGTGCCAGCAGCCCGCAACTGGGGAACAATGAGCAGTTCTTC
>-|TRBJ2-1|TRBV11-2|-
CASSLDRGDEQFF
TGTGCCAGCAGCTTAGACAGAGGGGATGAGCAGTTCTTC
>TRBD1|TRBJ1-6|TRBV27|-
CASSFHEYRGLNSPLHF
TGTGCCAGCAGTTTTCACGAATACAGGGGGCTTAATTCACCCCTCCACTTT
>-|TRBJ1-2|TRBV4-1|-
CASSQDPTDMGNLGYTF
TGCGCCAGCAGCCAAGATCCAACGGACATGGGGAATCTTGGCTACACCTTC
>-|TRBJ2-5|TRBV28|-
CASSYLQGDGETQYF
TGTGCCAGCAGTTACCTGCAGGGTGATGGAGAGACCCAGTACTTC
>TRBD2|TRBJ2-7|TRBV7-8|-
CASSPGGGSSYEQYF
TGTGCCAGCAGCCCCGGCGGGGGGTCCTCCTACGAGCAGTACTTC
>TRBD2|TRBJ2-3|TRBV13|-
CASSLEREDTQYF
TGTGCCAGCAGCTTAGAGCGGGAAGATACGCAGTATTTT
>TRBD1|TRBJ2-7|TRBV11-3|-
CASSFLPGTVYEQYF
TGTGCCAGCAGCTTCCTACCCGGGACAGTCTACGAGCAGTACTTC
>TRBD1|TRBJ1-1|TRBV29-1|-
CSVAGTGVLRTIGFVAFF
TGCAGCGTTGCCGGGACAGGGGTTTTGAGGACCATCGGTTTTGTAGCTTTCTTT
>-|TRBJ2-1|TRBV9|-
CASSGLNNEQFF
TGTGCCAGCAGCGGTTTGAACAATGAGCAGTTCTTC
>-|TRBJ2-1|TRBV30|-
CAWSVGTGDEQFF
TGTGCCTGGAGTGTCGGTACGGGCGATGAGCAGTTCTTC
>-|TRBJ2-7|TRBV29-1|-
CSVSGMGSYEQYF
TGCAGCGTTTCAGGGATGGGGTCCTACGAGCAGTACTTC
>-|TRBJ2-5|TRBV6-5|-
CASSYSGRFLGETQYF
TGTGCCAGCAGTTACTCTGGACGGTTCCTGGGGGAGACCCAGTACTTC
>-|TRBJ1-5|TRBV28|-
CASSRPWEGNQPQHF
TGTGCCAGCAGTCGACCCTGGGAGGGAAATCAGCCCCAGCATTTT
>-|TRBJ2-3|TRBV6-5|-
CASSVRQPSTDTQYF
TGTGCCAGCAGTGTGAGACAGCCGAGCACAGATACGCAGTATTTT
>-|TRBJ2-1|TRBV15|-
CATEPEATNEQFF
TGTGCCACCGAACCCGAGGCAACCAATGAGCAGTTCTTC
>TRBD2|TRBJ2-2|TRBV9|-
CASSPSGGSAGELFF
TGTGCCAGCAGCCCGAGCGGGGGGAGTGCCGGGGAGCTGTTTTTT
>TRBD2|TRBJ2-7|TRBV27|once
CASSFQLAGRDEQYF
TGTGCCAGCAGTTTCCAACTAGCGGGTAGGGACGAGCAGTACTTC
>-|TRBJ1-2|TRBV6-6|-
CASSYGEGVVYGYTF
TGTGCCAGCAGCTACGGTGAGGGGGTGGTCTATGGCTACACCTTC
>TRBD2|TRBJ2-4|TRBV19|once
CASTLTGLAGGTKNIQYF
TGTGCCAGTACCCTGACGGGACTAGCGGGAGGAACCAAAAACATTCAGTACTTC
>-|TRBJ1-4|TRBV27|once
CASSLGGAVEKLFF
TGTGCCAGCAGTTTAGGAGGGGCAGTTGAAAAACTGTTTTTT
>TRBD1|TRBJ2-5|TRBV7-2|-
CASSLVTGGQETQYF
TGTGCCAGCAGCTTAGTTACAGGGGGCCAAGAGACCCAGTACTTC
>-|TRBJ2-5|TRBV7-9|-
CASSLIGRAVDPEEYF
TGTGCCAGCAGCTTAATAGGCCGGGCCGTGGACCCCGAAGAGTACTTC
>TRBD2|TRBJ2-7|TRBV5-1|once
CASSLVGPAGAYEQYF
TGCGCCAGCAGCTTGGTTGGGCCTGCGGGGGCCTACGAGCAGTACTTC
>TRBD1|TRBJ2-7|TRBV5-1|-
CASRDRAHEQYF
TGCGCCAGTAGGGACAGGGCCCACGAGCAGTACTTC
>-|TRBJ2-5|TRBV6-5|-
CASSPTQETQYF
TGTGCCAGCAGTCCTACCCAAGAGACCCAGTACTTC
>-|TRBJ1-6|TRBV7-6|once
CASSSQGSPLHF
TGTGCCAGCAGCTCTCAAGGCTCACCCCTCCACTTT
>TRBD2|TRBJ2-7|TRBV29-1|once
CSVELAREGFTYEQYF
TGCAGCGTTGAACTCGCGCGGGAGGGATTTACCTACGAGCAGTACTTC
>-|TRBJ1-1|TRBV6-1|-
CASSEEREGRGLNTEAFF
TGTGCCAGCAGTGAAGAGAGAGAGGGCAGGGGATTGAACACTGAAGCTTTCTTT
>-|TRBJ2-1|TRBV4-3|-
CASSQDGLSLSSYNEQFF
TGCGCCAGCAGCCAAGACGGACTCTCACTGAGCTCCTACAATGAGCAGTTCTTC